A single sample is the source of the 14 T cell receptor beta chains below, sequenced in a study of CD8+ T cells in alopecia areata (dated by TCRdb to the late 2010s). Pooled mouse cutaneous lymph node cells were stained for CD4, CD8alpha, NKG2D, NKG2ACE and other markers, then sorted on a BD Influx. The library relied on the immunoSEQ multiplex PCR assay. To provide template for TCR sequencing, every sample had RNA extracted and reverse transcribed into cDNA. As stored in TCRdb, this immuneACCESS dataset retains in-frame rearrangements with V and J assigned. A fraction of the clones does not appear; measured against another copy, unresolved V genes explain less than half of the discrepancy, and the remainder lacks a known reason. This sample shows about 9,000 clones, and none of them turns up only once. Around 19% of the sample lies in the top ten. The sequencing input was CD8+ T cells sorted from a lymph node. The receptor source for this set is a C3H/HeJ mouse with alopecia areata. Mice belonging to this strain carry MHC haplotype H2-k.

This clone occurred a few times. Genes and germline come from the mouse. The read ends 4 residues early relative to the CDR3; the germline J gene fills the gap. The chain is built from TRBV31 and TRBJ2-4; D is undetermined. V shed 0 bases and J shed 0 bases, with 7 bases lying between them. Germline values: CDR1 GKSSPN, CDR2 SITVG. CDR3 length: 14 amino acids. This chain's CDR3 is CAWSLAASQNTLYF. The CDR3 DNA, read in part, is TGTGCCTGGAGTCTAGCAGCTAGTCAAAAC.

This clone was seen ten or more times. Genes and germline come from the mouse. The sequence runs out 4 residues before the end of the CDR3; the remainder is reconstructed from the germline J gene. This sequence joins TRBV13-3 and TRBJ2-4, with TRBD1 identical over 8 bases. J gave up 0 bases and V 2 bases, and 2 bases lay outside the gene matches. The length of the CDR3 is 15 residues. Germline CDR1 NNHDY, CDR2 SYVADS. CDR3 sequence reads: CASSEAGGSQNTLYF. The CDR3 bases that were read are TGTGCCAGCAGTGAAGCAGGGGGCAGTCAAAAC.

This clone was counted ten times or more. Gene names and germline match the mouse. The CDR3 end falls 4 residues outside the read, so it is completed with the germline J gene. The sample carries other DNA sequences with the same CDR3. This rearrangement joins TRBV19 to TRBJ2-7, with 10 bases that match TRBD2. The CDR3 is 14 amino acids. CDR1 FNHDT and CDR2 SITEND come from the germline V gene (reference sequence). The CDR3 sequence is CASSIRDWGYEQYF. The sequenced part of the CDR3 DNA is TGTGCCAGCAGTATAAGGGACTGGGGATAT.

This clone showed up many times. Germline and genes: mouse. Read coverage stops 4 residues before the CDR3 terminus; the germline J gene supplies the remainder. The chain links TRBV13-3 to TRBJ2-7, with 7 bases identical to TRBD1. J gave up 0 bases and V 3 bases, and 3 bases lay outside the gene matches. The germline V gene has CDR1 NNHDY and CDR2 SYVADS. This CDR3 contains 14 residues. The chain's CDR3 is CASSGRDSSYEQYF. The CDR3 DNA, read in part, is TGTGCCAGCAGTGGCCGGGACAGCTCCTAT.

By share, this clone ranks as medium-sized (0.01 to 0.1%). Gene names denote mouse genes. Sequencing ends 4 residues short of the CDR3 end; the germline J gene provides the rest. The rearrangement links TRBV1 to TRBJ2-7, with D possibly TRBD2 on 5 matching bases. V lost 5 bases, J lost 0 bases, and 8 bases lay in between. CDR1 and CDR2 from the germline V gene are NSQYPW and LRSPGD (reference sequence). This CDR3 spans 13 amino acids. CDR3 DNA, as far as it was read: TGCACCTGCAGTTTGGGGAGCTCCTAT. It specifies CTCSLGSSY. The full CDR3 is CTCSLGSSYEQYF.

This clone has at least ten counts. Gene and germline names: mouse. Partial CDR3 DNA: TGTGCCAGCTCTCTTCCAAAGGGACTGGGGGGGAGAGACTCCTAT. Its protein product is CASSLPKGLGGRDSY. The full CDR3 protein reads CASSLPKGLGGRDSYEQYF. The chain links TRBV12-2 to TRBJ2-7, with 13 positions matching TRBD2. The CDR3 extends 4 residues past the end of the read, so its final part is completed from the germline J gene. CDR3 length: 19 amino acids. Germline V gene data show CDR1 as SGHLS and CDR2 as HYDKME. V shed 1 base and J 0 bases; nucleotides not matched to a gene: 11.

This clone was recorded a few times. Gene names refer to mouse genes. The missing CDR3 end, 4 residues past where the read stops, is filled in from the germline J gene. The chain couples TRBV31 to TRBJ1-1; D is possibly TRBD1 (6 bases). The CDR3 consists of 12 residues. Germline assignment: CDR1 GKSSPN and CDR2 SITVG. CDR3 amino acids: CAWSHRDKEVFF. The sequenced part of the CDR3 DNA is TGTGCCTGGAGTCACCGGGACAAA.

The table lists this clone with many counts. All gene names here are mouse names. The read terminates 4 residues ahead of where the CDR3 ends, so the germline J gene completes it. The V and J genes are TRBV17 and TRBJ1-2; the match to TRBD1 covers 7 bases. The CDR3 consists of 13 residues. Germline V gene data show CDR1 as MNHDT and CDR2 as YYDKIL. The part of the CDR3 DNA that was read is TGTGCTAGCAGTAGAGAACAGGGGTCC. Protein product: CASSREQGS. The whole CDR3 protein reads CASSREQGSDYTF.

This clone was seen a handful of times. Gene names and germline refer to mouse. The read comes to an end 4 residues before the CDR3 does, leaving the germline J gene to fill in the end. The V call is TRBV31, the J call TRBJ2-1, with TRBD2 matching 8 bases. Germline CDR1 and CDR2: GKSSPN and SITVG. This CDR3 has 15 amino acids. The junction had 4 bases not matched to a gene; V was cut back by 0 bases and J by 3 bases. CDR3 DNA, as far as it was read: TGTGCCTGGAGTCTAGGTGGGGGGGTCTATGCT. Encoded protein: CAWSLGGGVYA. The entire CDR3 protein reads CAWSLGGGVYAEQFF.

This clone was seen many times. Genes and germline are mouse. The read is 3 residues too short to cover the CDR3 end, so that end is filled in from the germline J gene. This rearrangement joins TRBV19 to TRBJ1-6; D is perhaps TRBD1 (6 bases). TRBJ1-6 belongs to the ORF category, with a function that is uncertain. V shed 5 bases and J shed 8 bases, with 11 bases lying between them. The CDR3 has 13 residues. CDR1 FNHDT and CDR2 SITEND come from the germline V gene (reference sequence). CDR3 in amino acids: CASRPPGDSPLYF. CDR3 bases read: TGTGCCAGCAGACCACCAGGGGATTCGCCC.

This clone was observed at least ten times. Any gene name here is a mouse gene name. The read is 4 residues too short to cover the CDR3 end, so that end is filled in from the germline J gene. The rearrangement joins TRBV1 to TRBJ2-1; 10 positions match TRBD2. V shed 0 bases and J 3 bases; nucleotides not matched to a gene: 11. CDR3 length: 19 amino acids. CDR1 is NSQYPW, CDR2 LRSPGD, per germline (reference sequence). The sequenced part of the CDR3 DNA is TGCACCTGCAGTGCAGATCCAGGCTGGGGGGGCGGAGGCTATGCT. It encodes CTCSADPGWGGGGYA. The entire CDR3 sequence reads CTCSADPGWGGGGYAEQFF.

For this clone: Gene names are mouse gene names. The read comes to an end 4 residues before the CDR3 does, leaving the germline J gene to fill in the end. The chain couples TRBV24 to TRBJ2-4; 9 bases are a match to TRBD2. CDR1 is KGHTA, CDR2 FRNEEI, per germline. Trimming removed 3 bases from V and 2 bases from J; junction bases left unmatched: 6. The CDR3 totals 16 residues. The DNA read from the CDR3 is TGTGCCAGCAGTCTTGGGGACTGGGAGAATCAAAAC. Its translation: CASSLGDWENQN. The entire CDR3 sequence reads CASSLGDWENQNTLYF.

This clone was seen ten or more times. Any gene name here is a mouse gene name. Read data end 4 residues before the CDR3 end; the end is taken from the germline J gene. The chain couples TRBV31 to TRBJ2-1; 7 bases are a match to TRBD1. Germline V gene data show CDR1 as GKSSPN and CDR2 as SITVG. The V gene end was trimmed by 4 bases and the J gene end by 0 bases; junction bases not matched to a gene: 3. This CDR3 comprises 14 residues. CDR3 DNA, as far as it was read: TGTGCCTGGAAGCGACAGGGTAACTATGCT. Translated: CAWKRQGNYA. The entire CDR3 is CAWKRQGNYAEQFF.

By sample share, this clone is medium-sized. Genes and germline are mouse. The CDR3 end lies 4 residues beyond the end of the read and is filled in from the germline J gene. The chain has TRBV13-1 and TRBJ2-7; D gene uncertain. CDR1 is NSHNY and CDR2 is SYGAGN in the germline V gene. The CDR3 has 16 amino acids. V lost 0 bases to trimming and J lost 0 bases, with 13 bases between them. This CDR3 reads CASSDATPRSSYEQYF. Partial CDR3 DNA: TGTGCCAGCAGTGATGCAACGCCCAGAAGCTCCTAT.